Listed below are T cell receptor beta chains from one sample, sequenced in a study of beta chain features in type 1 diabetes. TCRdb's copy holds only in-frame clones and misses some; the assay was immunoSEQ multiplex PCR. Of some 900,000 clones listed, 15% to 20% are singletons. The sequenced sample was naive CD4+ T cells from blood. Receptors originate from a young woman in good health. Both conserved end residues are trimmed from each CDR3. Clone size, where shown, is once, few, many, or a class for clones that have expanded.

clone_size,v_call,cdr3_aa
few,TRBV5-1,ASSLVYRGAKNIQY
.,TRBV7-6,ASSLRRADTQY
few,TRBV27,ASSSGSGANVLT
few,TRBV6-6,ASSYSTGNYEAF
few,TRBV28,ASTSDSSNQPQH
.,TRBV5-1,ASSLQGRDNEQY
.,TRBV18,ASSPQSLAGDEQF
.,TRBV27,ASSLIGGDEAF
.,TRBV6-5,ASSRAIDYEQY
.,TRBV15,ATSRGERQSTDTQY
.,TRBV11-2,ASRYSGTGSSGQY
few,TRBV7-9,ASSLPPRVRVNEQF
few,TRBV19,ASSISQGEGPQH
few,TRBV13,ASSTSRTDTQY
.,TRBV27,ASGQDGYATEAF
.,TRBV7-9,ASSANRATGELF
.,TRBV7-2,ASSSRGQGGNQPQH
.,TRBV5-1,ASSLSIQGVGTDTQY
.,TRBV9,ASSPRGESYEQY
.,TRBV5-4,ASSPGGASGSREQF
.,TRBV25-1,ASSDFGTAYGYT
.,TRBV18,ASSPRAGYSGYEQY
few,TRBV7-9,ASSPKGGNTEAF
.,TRBV27,ASRYSGRTTDTQY
few,TRBV18,ASSPGQQETQY
.,TRBV27,ASSSKGANNEQF
.,TRBV10-3,AILRQGGYEQY
.,TRBV5-1,ASSLNVDRSGAF
.,TRBV7-2,ASSEGPDEQF
few,TRBV7-2,ASSLVGYEQY
.,TRBV7-2,ASSLAGGPYGYT
.,TRBV28,ASSLGSGSYEQY
few,TRBV11-2,ASSGHRDKDYGYT
few,TRBV5-4,ASSLGGSNGELF
.,TRBV11-2,ASSLPGLGNNEQF
.,TRBV2,ASTQQETQY
.,TRBV5-4,ASTYAVSGQETQY
few,TRBV4-3,ASSHPGQGHTEQF
.,TRBV9,ASSETPRHGELF
few,TRBV4-2,ASSLMPGLAGEETQY